These 2 T cell receptor beta chains originate from one sample sequenced in a study of T cell responses to AZD1222 COVID-19 vaccine. Clones were sequenced by immunoSEQ multiplex PCR, and TCRdb holds only the in-frame ones, with some missing. The sample includes about 82,000 clones, approximately 83% of them seen just once. The sequencing used peripheral blood, collected 28 days after the second AZD1222 dose. These receptors originate from an adult who received the AZD1222 COVID-19 vaccine.

The table lists this clone with a few counts. The chain has TRBV5-1 and TRBJ1-4; possible D gene TRBD1, 5 bases. CDR3 length: 16 residues. Deletions cut 0 bases from V and 7 bases from J, with 16 bases between. The germline V gene has CDR1 SGHRS and CDR2 YFSETQ. CDR3 protein: CASSLAGGMKSEKLFF. The CDR3 DNA reads as TGCGCCAGCAGCTTGGCGGGGGGGATGAAGAGTGAAAAACTGTTTTTT.

This chain joins TRBV27 and TRBJ2-3; a weak D match, TRBD2 (7 bases). CDR3 length: 17 amino acids. The germline V gene encodes CDR1 MNHEY and CDR2 SMNVEV (reference sequence). The ends were cut back, 6 bases at V and 7 bases at J, with 26 bases in the middle. In DNA form, the CDR3 reads TGTGCCAGCAGAACCACTTGGACTAGAGGGGGAAAAAATACGCAGTATTTT. Its protein is CASRTTWTRGGKNTQYF.